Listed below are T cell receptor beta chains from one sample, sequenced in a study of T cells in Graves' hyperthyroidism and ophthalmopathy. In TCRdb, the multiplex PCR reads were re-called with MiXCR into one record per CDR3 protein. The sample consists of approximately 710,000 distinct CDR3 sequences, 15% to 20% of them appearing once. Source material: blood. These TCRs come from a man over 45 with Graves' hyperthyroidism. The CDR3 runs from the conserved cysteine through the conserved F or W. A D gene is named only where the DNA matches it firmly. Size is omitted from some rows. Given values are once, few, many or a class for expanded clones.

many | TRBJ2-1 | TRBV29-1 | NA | CSVEDPRTRLLSRQGNEQFF | TGCAGCGTTGAAGATCCTCGGACGCGGTTATTGTCCCGCCAAGGTAATGAGCAGTTCTTC
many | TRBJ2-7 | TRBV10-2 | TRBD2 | CASSLPLAGGPSYEQYF | TGCGCCAGCAGTCTCCCGTTAGCGGGAGGCCCCTCCTACGAGCAGTACTTC
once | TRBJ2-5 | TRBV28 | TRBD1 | CASSSWTGPETQYF | TGTGCCAGCAGCTCGTGGACAGGCCCAGAGACCCAGTACTTC
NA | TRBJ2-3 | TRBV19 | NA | CASSPNFDTQYF | TGTGCCAGTAGCCCTAATTTCGATACGCAGTATTTT
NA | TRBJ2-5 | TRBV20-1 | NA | CSARARRGKETQYF | TGCAGTGCTAGAGCCCGGCGGGGAAAGGAGACCCAGTACTTC
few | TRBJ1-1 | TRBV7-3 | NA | CASSLNDLENTEAFF | TGTGCCAGCAGCTTAAATGACTTGGAGAACACTGAAGCTTTCTTT
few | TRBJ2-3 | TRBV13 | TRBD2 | CASSSGLAEAGDTQYF | TGTGCCAGCAGCTCCGGACTAGCGGAGGCGGGAGATACGCAGTATTTT
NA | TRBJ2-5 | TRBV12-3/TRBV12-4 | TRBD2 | CASSQREGRETQYF | TGTGCCAGCAGCCAGCGGGAGGGGAGGGAGACCCAGTACTTC
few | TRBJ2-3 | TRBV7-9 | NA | CASSLGQGPHTQYF | TGTGCCAGCAGCTTAGGGCAGGGCCCCCATACGCAGTATTTT
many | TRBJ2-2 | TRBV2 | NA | CASSGGANTGELFF | TGTGCCAGCAGCGGAGGAGCGAACACCGGGGAGCTGTTTTTT
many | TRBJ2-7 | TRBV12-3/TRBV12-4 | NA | CASSGTGEQYF | TGTGCCAGCAGTGGCACTGGGGAGCAGTACTTC
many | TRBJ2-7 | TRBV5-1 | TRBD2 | CASRSALAGVGQYF | TGCGCCAGCAGGTCGGCACTAGCGGGAGTAGGGCAGTACTTC
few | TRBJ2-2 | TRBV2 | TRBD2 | CATPIGTSGTLDTGKLFF | TGTGCCACTCCAATAGGGACTAGCGGGACGCTAGACACCGGGAAACTGTTTTTT
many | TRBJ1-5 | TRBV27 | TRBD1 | CASSWGTGRNQPQHF | TGTGCCAGCAGTTGGGGGACAGGACGTAATCAGCCCCAGCATTTT
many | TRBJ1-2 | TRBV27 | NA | CASSSNPGVHGYTF | TGTGCCAGCAGCTCGAACCCGGGAGTACATGGCTACACCTTC
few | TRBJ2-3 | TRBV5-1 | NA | CASSPRQTSSTDTQYF | TGCGCCAGCAGCCCCCGACAGACCAGTAGCACAGATACGCAGTATTTT
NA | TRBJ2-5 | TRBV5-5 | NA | CASSPWGFQETQYF | TGTGCCAGCAGCCCCTGGGGATTCCAAGAGACCCAGTACTTC